Below are 30 T cell receptor beta chains sequenced from a single sample in a study of cytomegalovirus exposure and HLA in healthy donors. PCR was performed using 60 Vbeta and 13 Jbeta primers. Here immunoSEQ multiplex PCR was the method, and the copy in TCRdb shows in-frame clones only, minus some. The data show 200,000 to 300,000 clones, around four fifths seen once. Sample: PBMCs. These receptors were obtained from a woman aged 40 to 50 in good health and CMV-seropositive.

Remarks on this clone: This sample includes further DNA sequences coding for the same CDR3. The V call is TRBV10-3, the J call TRBJ2-7; 12 bases agree with TRBD2. Germline CDR1 is ENHRY and CDR2 is SYGVKD. This CDR3 comprises 11 residues. The CDR3 DNA sequence: TGTGCGACTAGCGGGAGCTACGAGCAGTACTTC. Translated: CATSGSYEQYF.

The chain joins TRBV7-2 to TRBJ2-7; 15 bases are shared with TRBD2. The germline V gene encodes CDR1 SGHTA and CDR2 FQGNSA. The CDR3 runs 19 residues. The J segment lost 3 bases and the V segment lost 6 bases, leaving 15 bases of the junction unmatched. The CDR3 region is CASSRTSGTSGRLLYEQYF. CDR3 sequence (DNA): TGTGCCAGCAGTAGAACCTCCGGGACTAGCGGGAGGCTTCTCTACGAGCAGTACTTC.

The chain is built from TRBV4-2 and TRBJ2-7, with D possibly TRBD2 on 6 matching bases. The CDR3 extends over 16 amino acids. Germline V gene sequence: CDR1 LGHNA, CDR2 YNFKEQ. V was pared by 1 base and J by 3 bases, with 16 bases between. The CDR3 sequence: CASSQGREIAVYEQYF. The CDR3 nucleotides read TGTGCCAGCAGCCAAGGTAGGGAGATAGCGGTCTACGAGCAGTACTTC.

The V gene is TRBV30, the J gene TRBJ1-6; weak D call: TRBD1 (6 bases). The CDR3 is made up of 16 amino acids. Trimming shortened V by 6 bases and J by 7 bases, and 22 bases separated the two germline ends. Germline V gives CDR1 GTSNPN, CDR2 SVGIG (reference sequence). CDR3 protein: CACLIRGGLGNSPLHF. CDR3 nucleotide sequence: TGTGCCTGCCTCATAAGGGGGGGGCTCGGGAATTCACCCCTCCACTTT.

V is TRBV28 and J is TRBJ1-1, with D hard to call. Trimming removed 6 bases at V and 0 bases at J, with 8 bases between. There are 13 residues in the CDR3. Germline V lookup: CDR1 MDHEN, CDR2 SYDVKM. The CDR3 spells CASSLIMNTEAFF. CDR3 DNA: TGTGCCAGCAGCCTAATTATGAACACTGAAGCTTTCTTT.

The chain carries TRBV19 and TRBJ2-5; perhaps TRBD2 as D (5 bases). This CDR3 has 14 amino acids. Germline loops: CDR1 LNHDA, CDR2 SQIVND (reference sequence). The ends were cut back, 6 bases at V and 1 base at J, with 12 bases in the middle. The CDR3 region has the DNA TGTGCCAGTAGAAAAGGACTCCCCCAAGAGACCCAGTACTTC. Its translation is CASRKGLPQETQYF.

The V call is TRBV27, the J call TRBJ2-1; a weak D match, TRBD2 (5 bases). Germline CDR1 MNHEY, CDR2 SMNVEV (reference sequence). This CDR3 region has 11 residues. V lost 7 bases and J lost 10, with 11 bases in between. In nucleotides, the CDR3 is TGTGCCAGCAACCGGGGTGGCGAGCAGTTCTTC. Its protein is CASNRGGEQFF.

V gene TRBV7-2 combines with J gene TRBJ2-5; 8 bases line up with TRBD2. The CDR3 contains 18 residues. Germline CDR1 SGHTA, CDR2 FQGNSA. V shed 5 bases and J 5 bases; nucleotides not matched to a gene: 19. The CDR3 spells CASSTSGRAGLRKETQYF. The CDR3 DNA follows: TGTGCCAGCAGCACTTCCGGGAGGGCCGGGCTCCGCAAGGAGACCCAGTACTTC. Full variable domain (outside the CDR3, taken from reference TRBV7-2 and TRBJ2-5): GAGVSQSPSNKVTEKGKDVELRCDPISGHTALYWYRQSLGQGLEFLIYFQGNSAPDKSGLPSDRFSAERTGGSVSTLTIQRTQQEDSAVYLCASSTSGRAGLRKETQYFGPGTRLLVL.

The chain joins TRBV6-5 to TRBJ2-1; D may be TRBD2 (5 bases). V lost 3 bases to trimming and J lost 4 bases, with 13 bases between them. Germline CDR1 MNHEY, CDR2 SVGAGI. This CDR3 has 15 residues. The CDR3 loop is CASSYSRGGYNEQFF. CDR3 in DNA: TGTGCCAGCAGTTATTCCCGGGGTGGGTACAATGAGCAGTTCTTC.

This chain joins TRBV5-3 and TRBJ1-2; D uncertain. TRBV5-3 is recorded as an ORF, its role being uncertain. CDR3 length: 12 amino acids. V gave up 5 bases and J gave up 1 base, with 6 bases separating them. CDR3 sequence reads: CARSFYNYGYTF. The CDR3 region has the DNA TGTGCCAGAAGTTTCTATAACTATGGCTACACCTTC.

The J gene is TRBJ1-4, the V gene TRBV5-5; 7 bases agree with TRBD1. This CDR3 region has 17 residues. V lost 0 bases, J lost 0 bases, and 5 bases stayed unmatched. The germline V gene encodes CDR1 SGHKS and CDR2 YYEKEE (reference sequence). CDR3 coding DNA: TGTGCCAGCAGCTTGGGGCAGGGGGTTGCAACTAATGAAAAACTGTTTTTT. The encoded protein is CASSLGQGVATNEKLFF.

Worth noting for this clone: This CDR3 is also generated by other DNA sequences in the sample. The chain recombines TRBV5-8 with TRBJ2-7; 7 bases align to TRBD2. The trim removed 0 bases at V and 3 bases at J, leaving 3 bases unmatched. The CDR3 contains 14 residues. Germline V gives CDR1 SGHTS, CDR2 YDEGEE. The CDR3 is CASSLGSGGYEQYF. The CDR3 DNA is TGTGCCAGCAGCTTGGGATCGGGAGGCTACGAGCAGTACTTC.

The chain employs TRBV7-2 and TRBJ2-2; 12 bases align to TRBD2. Germline V gives CDR1 SGHTA, CDR2 FQGNSA. The CDR3 is 15 amino acids. The junction had 2 bases not matched to a gene; V was cut back by 4 bases and J by 5 bases. CDR3 nucleotide sequence: TGTGCCAGCAGCTGGACTAGCGGGATTACCGGGGAGCTGTTTTTT. Translating it yields CASSWTSGITGELFF.

On this clone: Sequence at one end of the junction differs from germline and may be a read error. The rearrangement uses TRBV7-2 and TRBJ2-5; 8 nucleotides line up with TRBD2. CDR1 is SGHTA, CDR2 FQGNSA, per germline. The CDR3 loop spans 14 amino acids. The CDR3 loop is CASSLAGRQETQYF. CDR3 DNA sequence: TGTGCCAGCAGCCTAGCGGGCAGACAAGAGACCCAGTACTTC.

This chain connects TRBV7-2 to TRBJ2-5, with no clear D. Germline loops: CDR1 SGHTA, CDR2 FQGNSA. This CDR3 contains 15 residues. V dropped 1 base and J dropped 5 bases, with 14 bases sitting between them. CDR3 in amino acids: CASSLGGLGQETQYF. The CDR3 bases are TGTGCCAGCAGCTTAGGTGGTCTAGGCCAGGAGACCCAGTACTTC.

V is TRBV6-1 and J is TRBJ2-3, with 7 bases aligning to TRBD1. The CDR3 sequence is 14 residues long. CDR1 MNHNS and CDR2 SASEGT come from the germline V gene. V lost 5 bases, J lost 0 bases, and 2 bases stayed unmatched. In nucleotides, the CDR3 is TGTGCCAGCAGTATGGGACAGAGCACAGATACGCAGTATTTT. Its translation: CASSMGQSTDTQYF.

The chain is built from TRBV11-3 and TRBJ1-4; 7 bases agree with TRBD1. Trimming took 5 bases from V and 4 from J; bases not matched to a gene: 7. Per the germline V gene, CDR1 is SGHNT and CDR2 is YENEEA. The CDR3 covers 15 residues. CDR3 sequence (DNA): TGTGCCAGCAGCCCCACCGGGACAGTTAATGAAAAACTGTTTTTT. This codes for CASSPTGTVNEKLFF.

The J gene is TRBJ2-7, the V gene TRBV2, with a weak D call TRBD1 (6 bases). Trimming stripped 7 bases from V and 4 bases from J, with 14 bases between. Germline CDR1 reads SNHLY; CDR2 reads FYNNEI. CDR3 length: 13 amino acids. The CDR3 reads CASTEGVQYEQYF. The DNA for the CDR3 is TGTGCCAGCACCGAGGGGGTACAGTACGAGCAGTACTTC.

The chain is built from TRBV6-5 and TRBJ1-5; 7 positions match TRBD1. After removal of 5 bases from V and 2 bases from J, the junction contained 3 bases not matched to a gene. The CDR3 extends over 14 amino acids. CDR1 and CDR2 from the germline V gene are MNHEY and SVGAGI. CDR3 sequence (DNA): TGTGCCAGCAGTGATACAGGGGGCAATCAGCCCCAGCATTTT. This translates into CASSDTGGNQPQHF.

This chain links TRBV6-6 with TRBJ1-2; tentatively, D is TRBD1 (5 bases). V lost 0 bases to trimming and J lost 8 bases, with 13 bases between them. This CDR3 has 14 residues. Germline V gene sequence: CDR1 MNHNY, CDR2 SVGAGI (reference sequence). This CDR3 reads CASSYSGPGEGYTF. CDR3 sequence (DNA): TGTGCCAGCAGTTACTCCGGACCGGGGGAAGGCTACACCTTC.

This chain joins TRBV9 and TRBJ2-7; a weak D match, TRBD2 (7 bases). Germline CDR1 reads SGDLS; CDR2 reads YYNGEE. Trimming removed 0 bases from V and 3 bases from J, with 13 bases in between. This CDR3 spans 15 amino acids. The CDR3 spells CASSVGRAGHYEQYF. For the CDR3, the DNA is TGTGCCAGCAGCGTAGGACGAGCGGGACACTACGAGCAGTACTTC.

The chain joins TRBV30 to TRBJ2-7; the match to TRBD2 covers 9 bases. Germline CDR1 GTSNPN, CDR2 SVGIG (reference sequence). V lost 4 bases, J lost 3 bases, and 16 bases stayed unmatched. The CDR3 loop spans 17 amino acids. For the CDR3, the DNA is TGTGCCTGGACTCCCTCGTCTAGCGGGAACGGTCTCTACGAGCAGTACTTC. This gives the protein CAWTPSSSGNGLYEQYF.

The V and J genes are TRBV7-2 and TRBJ1-1; 8 bases match TRBD1. This CDR3 has 13 residues. Losses at the gene ends were 5 bases for V and 5 bases for J; bases not matched to a gene: 4. Germline assignment: CDR1 SGHTA and CDR2 FQGNSA. CDR3 amino acids: CASSQTGGTEAFF. DNA of the CDR3: TGTGCCAGCAGCCAAACAGGGGGAACTGAAGCTTTCTTT. The full variable domain, its missing parts supplied by reference TRBV7-2 and TRBJ1-1, is GAGVSQSPSNKVTEKGKDVELRCDPISGHTALYWYRQSLGQGLEFLIYFQGNSAPDKSGLPSDRFSAERTGGSVSTLTIQRTQQEDSAVYLCASSQTGGTEAFFGQGTRLTVV.

The rearrangement joins TRBV7-9 to TRBJ1-1; TRBD1 is a possible D gene (5 bases). The germline V gene has CDR1 SEHNR and CDR2 FQNEAQ (reference sequence). Deletions cut 0 bases from V and 6 bases from J, with 8 bases between. The CDR3 covers 13 residues. CDR3 in DNA: TGTGCCAGCAGCTTAGCGGTAGGGGCTGAAGCTTTCTTT. Translating it yields CASSLAVGAEAFF.

The chain has TRBV11-2 and TRBJ2-1; 8 bases line up with TRBD1. Germline values: CDR1 SGHAT, CDR2 FQNNGV. The CDR3 totals 15 residues. V lost 3 bases, J lost 0 bases, and 1 base stayed unmatched. CDR3 sequence reads: CASSLGQVSYNEQFF. The CDR3 DNA reads TGTGCCAGCAGCTTGGGACAGGTCTCCTACAATGAGCAGTTCTTC.

This rearrangement joins TRBV30 to TRBJ1-2; D unclear. The V end was cut by 7 bases, the J end by 0 bases, with 9 bases between. Germline V gives CDR1 GTSNPN, CDR2 SVGIG (reference sequence). The CDR3 contains 12 residues. CDR3 sequence reads: CAFNRANYGYTF. Here the CDR3 DNA reads TGTGCCTTCAACAGAGCTAACTATGGCTACACCTTC.

The V and J genes are TRBV27 and TRBJ1-1, with D perhaps matching TRBD1 (5 bases). CDR3 length equals 15 residues. Germline V gene sequence: CDR1 MNHEY, CDR2 SMNVEV (reference sequence). The V end was cut by 6 bases, the J end by 0 bases, with 14 bases between. The CDR3 DNA reads TGTGCCAGCAGGCGTGCAGGGATCATGAACACTGAAGCTTTCTTT. It is translated as CASRRAGIMNTEAFF.

This clone came up once. The chain combines TRBV29-1 with TRBJ1-2, with 11 bases that match TRBD1. V shed 6 bases, J shed 7 bases, and the junction held 13 bases outside the gene matches. Looked up from germline, CDR1 is SQVTM and CDR2 is ANQGSEA. CDR3 length: 15 residues. CDR3 DNA: TGCAGCGTCGCTACGACGGGACAGGGGGGAGGTGGCTACACCTTC. Protein: CSVATTGQGGGGYTF.

The CDR3 coding sequence is TGTGCCAGCAGTGAAGGGACATTAGAGTATACGCAGTATTTT. It encodes CASSEGTLEYTQYF. The J gene is TRBJ2-3, the V gene TRBV6-1; perhaps TRBD1 as D (5 bases). Germline assignment: CDR1 MNHNS and CDR2 SASEGT. The V gene lost 1 base and the J gene lost 7 bases, with 12 bases spanning the gap. This CDR3 comprises 14 residues.

The V gene is TRBV6-1, the J gene TRBJ2-7, with 7 nucleotides matching TRBD2. The CDR3 runs to 16 residues. CDR1 and CDR2 from the germline V gene are MNHNS and SASEGT. The trim removed 3 bases at V and 0 bases at J, leaving 8 bases unmatched. The CDR3 DNA reads as TGTGCCAGCAGTGACTTAGGGCTAGCGGACTCCTACGAGCAGTACTTC. Translating gives CASSDLGLADSYEQYF.